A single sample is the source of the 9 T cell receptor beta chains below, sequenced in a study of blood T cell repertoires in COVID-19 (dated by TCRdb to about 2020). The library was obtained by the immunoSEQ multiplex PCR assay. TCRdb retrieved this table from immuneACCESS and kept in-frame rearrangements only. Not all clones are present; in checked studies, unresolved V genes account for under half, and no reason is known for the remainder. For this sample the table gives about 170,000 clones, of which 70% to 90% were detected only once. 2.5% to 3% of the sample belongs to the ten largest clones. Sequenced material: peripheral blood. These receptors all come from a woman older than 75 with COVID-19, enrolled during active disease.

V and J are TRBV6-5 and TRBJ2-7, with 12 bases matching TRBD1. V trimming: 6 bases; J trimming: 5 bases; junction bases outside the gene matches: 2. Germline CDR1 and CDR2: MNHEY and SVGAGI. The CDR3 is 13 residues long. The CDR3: CASRGQGAHEQYF. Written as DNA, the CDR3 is TGTGCCAGCAGGGGACAGGGGGCCCACGAGCAGTACTTC.

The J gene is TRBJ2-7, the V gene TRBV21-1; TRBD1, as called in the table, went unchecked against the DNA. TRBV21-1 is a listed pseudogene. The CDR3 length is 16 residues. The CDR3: CASSKADRGIGYEQYF. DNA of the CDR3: TGTGCCAGCAGCAAGGCTGACAGGGGTATTGGGTACGAGCAGTACTTC.

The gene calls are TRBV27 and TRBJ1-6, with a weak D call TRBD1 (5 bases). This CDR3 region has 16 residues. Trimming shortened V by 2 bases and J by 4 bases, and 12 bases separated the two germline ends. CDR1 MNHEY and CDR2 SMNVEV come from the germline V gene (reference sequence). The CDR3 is CASSLAGHGYNSPLHF. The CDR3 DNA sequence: TGTGCCAGCAGTTTAGCAGGGCATGGGTATAATTCACCCCTCCACTTT.

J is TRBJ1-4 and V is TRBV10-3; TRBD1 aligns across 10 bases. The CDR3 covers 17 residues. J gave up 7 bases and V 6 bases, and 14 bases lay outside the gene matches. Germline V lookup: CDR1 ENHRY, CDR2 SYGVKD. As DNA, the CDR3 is TGTGCCATCAGGCAACCGGGGACAGGGGATGGAGGTGAAAAACTGTTTTTT. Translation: CAIRQPGTGDGGEKLFF.

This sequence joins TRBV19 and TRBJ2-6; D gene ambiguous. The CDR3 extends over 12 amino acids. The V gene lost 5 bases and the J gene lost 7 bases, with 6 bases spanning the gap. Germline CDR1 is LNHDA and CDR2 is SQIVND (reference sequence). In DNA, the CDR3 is TGTGCCAGTAGTCCAAGCGCCAACGTCCTGACTTTC. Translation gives CASSPSANVLTF.

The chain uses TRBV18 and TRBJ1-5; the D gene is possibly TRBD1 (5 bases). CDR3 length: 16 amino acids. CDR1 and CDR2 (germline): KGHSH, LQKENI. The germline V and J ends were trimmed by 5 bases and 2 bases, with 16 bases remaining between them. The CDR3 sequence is CASSNTQGAGNQPQHF. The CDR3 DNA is TGTGCCAGCTCAAATACCCAGGGCGCCGGCAATCAGCCCCAGCATTTT.

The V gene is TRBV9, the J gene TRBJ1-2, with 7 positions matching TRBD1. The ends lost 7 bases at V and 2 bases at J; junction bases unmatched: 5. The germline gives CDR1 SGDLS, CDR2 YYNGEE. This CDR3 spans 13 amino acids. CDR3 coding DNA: TGTGCCAGCGGGGACAGTGTAAACTATGGCTACACCTTC. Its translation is CASGDSVNYGYTF. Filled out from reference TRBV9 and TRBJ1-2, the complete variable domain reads DSGVTQTPKHLITATGQRVTLRCSPRSGDLSVYWYQQSLDQGLQFLIQYYNGEERAKGNILERFSAQQFPDLHSELNLSSLELGDSALYFCASGDSVNYGYTFGSGTRLTVV.

The CDR3 is CSARQGFRFGSTDTQYF. The CDR3 bases are TGCAGCGCGAGGCAGGGGTTTCGGTTCGGTAGCACAGATACGCAGTATTTT. The chain has TRBV29-1 and TRBJ2-3; D is perhaps TRBD1 (6 bases). This CDR3 comprises 17 residues. Germline CDR1 reads SQVTM; CDR2 reads ANQGSEA. V gave up 7 bases and J gave up 0 bases, with 23 bases separating them.

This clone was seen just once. CDR3 sequence (DNA): TGTGCCAGCAGTGTGACAGGACAGCTTGCCGGCGAGCAGTACTTC. Encoded protein: CASSVTGQLAGEQYF. The chain carries TRBV2 and TRBJ2-7; perhaps TRBD1 as D (6 bases). V shed 4 bases and J shed 6 bases, with 19 bases lying between them. Germline V gene data show CDR1 as SNHLY and CDR2 as FYNNEI. The CDR3 loop spans 15 amino acids. The entire variable domain, with the rest obtained from reference TRBV2 and TRBJ2-7, is as follows: EPEVTQTPSHQVTQMGQEVILRCVPISNHLYFYWYRQILGQKVEFLVSFYNNEISEKSEIFDDQFSVERPDGSNFTLKIRSTKLEDSAMYFCASSVTGQLAGEQYFGPGTRLTVT.